This T cell receptor (beta chain) was obtained from a study of T cell responses to AZD1222 COVID-19 vaccine. Study-wide results and limits: Breadth and depth of Spike-specific TCRs rose after two AZD1222 doses. Unmutated variant regions are reportedly targeted by nearly half of spike-specific TCRs. Baseline testing showed seropositivity in only six AZD1222 recipients. Donors skewed white British and female; clonal diversity was possibly underestimated.

TCRdb's table, derived via immunoSEQ multiplex PCR, lists solely in-frame clones and lacks some. Here the sample spans about 140,000 clones, 80% to 95% being singletons. Regarding this clone: The antigen remains unidentified.

The TCR was taken from an adult in good health. Sequencing used peripheral blood, obtained on day 0 of AZD1222 vaccination.

The CDR3 spells CASRPGTTTDTQYF. CDR3 in DNA: TGTGCCAGCAGACCAGGGACTACCACAGATACGCAGTATTTT. This sequence joins TRBV7-2 and TRBJ2-3; 7 bases agree with TRBD2. V was pared by 6 bases and J by 2 bases, with 5 bases of the junction left unmatched. This CDR3 region has 14 residues. Germline CDR1 SGHTA, CDR2 FQGNSA.